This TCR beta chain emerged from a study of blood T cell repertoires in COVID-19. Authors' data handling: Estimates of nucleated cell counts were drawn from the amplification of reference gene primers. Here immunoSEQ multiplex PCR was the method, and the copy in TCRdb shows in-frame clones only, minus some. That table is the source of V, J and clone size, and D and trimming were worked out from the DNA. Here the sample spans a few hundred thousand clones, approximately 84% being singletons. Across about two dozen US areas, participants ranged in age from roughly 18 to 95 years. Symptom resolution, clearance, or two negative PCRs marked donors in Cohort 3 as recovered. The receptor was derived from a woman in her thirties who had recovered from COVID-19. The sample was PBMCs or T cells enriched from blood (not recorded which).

CDR3 sequence: CASSLTGGVFTGELFF. CDR3 nucleotides: TGTGCCAGCAGCTTAACGGGGGGCGTTTTCACCGGGGAGCTGTTTTTT. The chain carries TRBV7-9 and TRBJ2-2; D might be TRBD2 (7 bases). The V and J ends lost 2 bases and 4 bases respectively, with 14 bases between them. Per the germline V gene, CDR1 is SEHNR and CDR2 is FQNEAQ (reference sequence). CDR3 length: 16 residues.